This T cell receptor (beta chain) was sequenced during a study of T cell repertoires in cytomegalovirus infection. Across the whole study: It was recently identified HLA-C-restricted and well-studied HLA-B-restricted CMV epitopes that the study used. CMV infection plus the matching HLA type was flagged by public TCR beta signatures.

Overall study findings and caveats: There were HLA-C-restricted CMV-specific TCR beta clonotypes dominating the ex vivo response.

This clonotype has a handful of counts. The target antigen is unknown. TCRdb itself ran the reads through MiXCR, one entry per CDR3 protein. The profile covers 750,000 to 900,000 distinct CDR3 sequences, with about 27% appearing a single time and less than 15% taken by the ten largest. The clonotype originates from a human donor in good health (CMV status not recorded). Some clones in this sample may be carry-over from other donors' samples. The starting material was cultured CD8+ T cells from PBMCs, obtained from culture after CMV antigen stimulation.

The CDR3 is CASSYLRGGTDTQYF. CDR3 nucleotide sequence: TGTGCCAGCAGTTACCTACGGGGGGGCACAGATACGCAGTATTTT. J is TRBJ2-3 and V is TRBV6-6; 7 nucleotides agree with TRBD2. The CDR3 contains 15 residues. In germline, CDR1 is MNHNY, CDR2 SVGAGI (reference sequence). Trimming at V came to 2 bases and at J to 1 base, leaving 3 bases not matched to a gene.